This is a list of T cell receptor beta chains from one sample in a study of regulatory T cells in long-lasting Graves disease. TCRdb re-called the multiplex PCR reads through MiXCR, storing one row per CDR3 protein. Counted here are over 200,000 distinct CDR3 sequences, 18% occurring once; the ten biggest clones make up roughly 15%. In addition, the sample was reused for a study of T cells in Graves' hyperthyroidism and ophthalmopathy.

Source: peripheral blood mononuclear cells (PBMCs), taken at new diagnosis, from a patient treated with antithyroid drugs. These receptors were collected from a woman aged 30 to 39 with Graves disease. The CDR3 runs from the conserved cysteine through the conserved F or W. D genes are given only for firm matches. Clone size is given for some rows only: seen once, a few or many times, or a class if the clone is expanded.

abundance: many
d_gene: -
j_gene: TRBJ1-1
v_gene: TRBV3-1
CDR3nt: TGTGCCAGCAGCCAAGACACTAGATCCCCACCCTACTGGGAAGCTTTCTTT
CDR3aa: CASSQDTRSPPYWEAFF

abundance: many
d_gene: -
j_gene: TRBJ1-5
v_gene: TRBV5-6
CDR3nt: TGTGCCAGCAGCTTGGAAGGAGGGGGTTTGGTAGGTATCAGTCAGCCCCAGCATTTT
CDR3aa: CASSLEGGGLVGISQPQHF

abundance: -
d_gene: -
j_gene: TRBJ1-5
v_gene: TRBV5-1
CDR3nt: TGCGCCAGCAGCTTGGCGCCAGGGTTGAGCAATCAGCCCCAGCATTTT
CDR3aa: CASSLAPGLSNQPQHF

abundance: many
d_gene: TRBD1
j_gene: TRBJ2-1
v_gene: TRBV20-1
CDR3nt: TGCAGTGCTTTGGGACAGGGGTCCTACAATGAGCAGTTCTTC
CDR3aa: CSALGQGSYNEQFF

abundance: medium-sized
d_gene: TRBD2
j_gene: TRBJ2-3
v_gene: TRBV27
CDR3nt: TGTGCCAGCAGTTTCTCACTAGCGCCGCCCACAGATACGCAGTATTTT
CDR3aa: CASSFSLAPPTDTQYF

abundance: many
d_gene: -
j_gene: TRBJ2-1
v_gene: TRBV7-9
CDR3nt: TGTGCCAGCAGCTCCCTGGCACACAGTAATGAGCAGTTCTTC
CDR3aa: CASSSLAHSNEQFF

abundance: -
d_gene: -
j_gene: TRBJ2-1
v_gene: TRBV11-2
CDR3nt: TGTGCCAGCAGCCTGCGAACACCTTACAATGAGCAGTTCTTC
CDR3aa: CASSLRTPYNEQFF

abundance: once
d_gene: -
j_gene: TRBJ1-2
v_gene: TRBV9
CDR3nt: TGTGCCAGCACAGACCAACACTATGGCTACACCTTC
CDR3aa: CASTDQHYGYTF

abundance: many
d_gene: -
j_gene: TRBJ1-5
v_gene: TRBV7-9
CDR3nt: TGTGCCAGCAGCCCCGGGTTGGGTCAGCCCCAGCATTTT
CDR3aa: CASSPGLGQPQHF

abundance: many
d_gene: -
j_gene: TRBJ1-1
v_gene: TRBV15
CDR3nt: TGTGCCACCAGCAGACCGGACGCGAGAGTAATGAACACTGAAGCTTTCTTT
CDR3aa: CATSRPDARVMNTEAFF

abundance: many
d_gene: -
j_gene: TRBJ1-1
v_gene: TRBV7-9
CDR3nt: TGTGCCAGCAGCTTATTACTGAGTGAAGCTTTCTTT
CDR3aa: CASSLLLSEAFF

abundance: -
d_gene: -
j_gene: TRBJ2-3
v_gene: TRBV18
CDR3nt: TGTGCCAGCTCGCCCTCCCAGGGACCAGATACGCAGTATTTT
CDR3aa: CASSPSQGPDTQYF

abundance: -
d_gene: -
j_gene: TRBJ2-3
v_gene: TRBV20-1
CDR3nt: TGCAGTGCTAGAGGGCCTCGTGGGGGGGCCTTCCTTACTAGCACAGATACGCAGTATTTT
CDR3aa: CSARGPRGGAFLTSTDTQYF

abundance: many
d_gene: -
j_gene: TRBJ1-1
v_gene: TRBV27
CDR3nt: TGTGCCAGCAGTTTATTATCCACGGCAGAAGCTTTCTTT
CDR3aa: CASSLLSTAEAFF

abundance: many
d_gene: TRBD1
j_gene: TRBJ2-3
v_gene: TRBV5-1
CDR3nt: TGCGCCAGCAGCTTGACAGGGGAAGATACGCAGTATTTT
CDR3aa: CASSLTGEDTQYF

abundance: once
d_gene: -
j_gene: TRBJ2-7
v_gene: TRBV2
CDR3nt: TGTGCCAGCACTACGAGGGGGACTAACGAGCAGTACTTC
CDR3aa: CASTTRGTNEQYF

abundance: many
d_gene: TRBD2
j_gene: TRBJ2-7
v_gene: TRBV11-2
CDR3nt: TGTGCCAGCAGCTTAGAAGCGGGGGGTTTACTCTACGAGCAGTACTTC
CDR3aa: CASSLEAGGLLYEQYF

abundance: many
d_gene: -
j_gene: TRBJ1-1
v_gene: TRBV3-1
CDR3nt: TGTGCCAGCAGCCAAACCAGGGGAATGAACACTGAAGCTTTCTTT
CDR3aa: CASSQTRGMNTEAFF

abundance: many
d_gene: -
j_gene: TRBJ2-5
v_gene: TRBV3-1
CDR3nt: TGTGCCAGCAGCCAGGGCAGACAAGAGACCCAGTACTTC
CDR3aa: CASSQGRQETQYF

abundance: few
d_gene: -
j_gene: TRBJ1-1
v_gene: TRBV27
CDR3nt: TGTGCCAGCAGTTCCCGGGACCGAGAAGCTTTCTTT
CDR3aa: CASSSRDREAFF

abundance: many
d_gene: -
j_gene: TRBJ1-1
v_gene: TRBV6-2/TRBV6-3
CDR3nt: TGTGCCAGCAGTTACTCGCCAGCGACGAACACTGAAGCTTTCTTT
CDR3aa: CASSYSPATNTEAFF

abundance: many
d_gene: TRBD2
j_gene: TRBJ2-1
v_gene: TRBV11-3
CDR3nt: TGTGCCAGCAGCTCGAGTCGGGGGGGTACCTACAATGAGCAGTTCTTC
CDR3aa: CASSSSRGGTYNEQFF

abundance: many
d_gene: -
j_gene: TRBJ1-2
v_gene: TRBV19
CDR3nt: TGTGCCAGTAGCCGCACGGGGGCCGGCTATGGCTACACCTTC
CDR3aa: CASSRTGAGYGYTF

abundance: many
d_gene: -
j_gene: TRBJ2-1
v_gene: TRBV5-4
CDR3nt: TGTGCCAGCAGGCCTAATCCAGGGGTCGGATACAATGAGCAGTTCTTC
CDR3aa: CASRPNPGVGYNEQFF

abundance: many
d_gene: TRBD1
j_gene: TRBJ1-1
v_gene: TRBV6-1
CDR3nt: TGTGCCAGCAGTCCCCACAGGGGGCTGAACACTGAAGCTTTCTTT
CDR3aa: CASSPHRGLNTEAFF

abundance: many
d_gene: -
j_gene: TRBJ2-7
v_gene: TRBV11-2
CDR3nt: TGTGCCAGCAGCTGGCGGGACACCCCCCAGAAGGGATCCTACGAGCAGTACTTC
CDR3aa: CASSWRDTPQKGSYEQYF

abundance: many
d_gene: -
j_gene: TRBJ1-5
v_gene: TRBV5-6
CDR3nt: TGTGCCAGCAGCCGGGGTAGGAATCAGCCCCAGCATTTT
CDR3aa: CASSRGRNQPQHF

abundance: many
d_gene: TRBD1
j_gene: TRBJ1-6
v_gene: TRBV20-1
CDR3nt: TGCAGTGCCACCGGACAGGGGCTGGGGAATTCACCCCTCCACTTT
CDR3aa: CSATGQGLGNSPLHF

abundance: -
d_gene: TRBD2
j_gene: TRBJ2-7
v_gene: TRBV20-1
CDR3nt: TGCAGTGCTAGAGATACTGCGAGACTAGCGAGTTACGAGCAGTACTTC
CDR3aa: CSARDTARLASYEQYF